Below are 26 T cell receptor beta chains sequenced from a single sample in a study of CD8 T cells in Susac syndrome. RNA, at roughly 0.45 to 1 ug, was reverse transcribed with random hexamers. TCRdb processed the immunoSEQ multiplex PCR reads anew with MiXCR; each CDR3 protein has one entry. The repertoire has about 83,000 distinct CDR3 sequences, about 96% of them found once; the top ten carry roughly 0.45%. The sequencing input was CD8+ T cells from PBMCs. All receptors derive from a human donor with Susac syndrome.

The chain combines TRBV20-1 with TRBJ2-1, with no clear D. Germline CDR1 is DFQATT and CDR2 is SNEGSKA (reference sequence). The CDR3 has 12 residues. The V and J ends lost 3 bases and 6 bases respectively, with 9 bases between them. The CDR3, as DNA: TGCAGTGCTAGTGGCCTATCCAATGAGCAGTTCTTC. It yields the protein CSASGLSNEQFF.

V gene TRBV3-1 combines with J gene TRBJ2-5; D is perhaps TRBD2 (5 bases). CDR3 length: 15 residues. V was shortened by 0 bases and J by 5 bases, with 13 bases between the two germline ends. Germline V gives CDR1 LGHDT, CDR2 YNNKEL (reference sequence). The CDR3 sequence is CASSQDLLGWETQYF. The CDR3 DNA reads TGTGCCAGCAGCCAAGATCTACTAGGTTGGGAGACCCAGTACTTC.

The J gene is TRBJ1-2, the V gene TRBV15, with D tentatively TRBD1 (5 bases). CDR1 and CDR2 (germline): LNHNV, YYDKDF (reference sequence). The CDR3 consists of 15 residues. V was shortened by 0 bases and J by 5 bases, with 13 bases between the two germline ends. CDR3 amino acids: CATSRDSQGWYGYTF. The CDR3 DNA is TGTGCCACCAGCAGAGATTCCCAGGGCTGGTATGGCTACACCTTC. Variable domain in full (rest from reference TRBV15 and TRBJ1-2): DAMVIQNPRYQVTQFGKPVTLSCSQTLNHNVMYWYQQKSSQAPKLLFHYYDKDFNNEADTPDNFQSRRPNTSFCFLDIRSPGLGDTAMYLCATSRDSQGWYGYTFGSGTRLTVV.

V is TRBV29-1 and J is TRBJ2-1, with 9 bases matching TRBD1. The J segment lost 6 bases and the V segment lost 3 bases, leaving 6 bases of the junction unmatched. This CDR3 contains 14 residues. Germline CDR1 SQVTM, CDR2 ANQGSEA. CDR3 amino acids: CSVDFGTGINEQFF. CDR3 DNA sequence: TGCAGCGTTGATTTCGGGACAGGGATCAATGAGCAGTTCTTC.

This rearrangement joins TRBV9 to TRBJ2-5; TRBD1 matches at 7 bases. CDR1 is SGDLS, CDR2 YYNGEE, per germline. The ends lost 3 bases at V and 4 bases at J; junction bases unmatched: 9. This CDR3 region has 15 residues. CDR3 nucleotides: TGTGCCAGCAGCGGCAGACAGGGCTTTTCAGAGACCCAGTACTTC. It encodes CASSGRQGFSETQYF.

This sequence joins TRBV6-2 or TRBV6-3 and TRBJ2-3, with a tentative D call TRBD2 (5 bases). Germline V lookup: CDR1 MNHEY, CDR2 SVGEGT. The CDR3 is 17 amino acids. Between the trimmed V and J ends, which lost 6 bases and 2 bases, there was a span of 21 bases. CDR3 residues: CASRPRLAVMFTDTQYF. The CDR3 coding sequence is TGTGCCAGCAGACCCCGGCTAGCCGTGATGTTCACAGATACGCAGTATTTT.

This chain uses TRBV11-2 with TRBJ2-7, with D possibly TRBD2 on 6 matching bases. The germline V gene encodes CDR1 SGHAT and CDR2 FQNNGV. V dropped 4 bases and J dropped 3 bases, with 16 bases sitting between them. This CDR3 is built from 15 residues. CDR3 residues: CASSSLAGSNYEQYF. The CDR3 DNA follows: TGTGCCAGCAGCTCCCTGGCGGGGTCGAACTACGAGCAGTACTTC.

CDR3 residues: CASADRTEIYGYTF. In DNA form, the CDR3 reads TGTGCCAGCGCGGATCGGACAGAAATATACGGCTACACCTTC. This sequence joins TRBV6-1 and TRBJ1-2; TRBD1 might be the D (6 bases). Germline V gene data show CDR1 as MNHNS and CDR2 as SASEGT. The CDR3 loop spans 14 amino acids. The V and J ends lost 8 bases and 8 bases respectively, with 21 bases between them.

This chain joins TRBV29-1 and TRBJ1-3; 8 bases align to TRBD1. V lost 6 bases, J lost 2 bases, and 6 bases stayed unmatched. The CDR3 is made up of 14 amino acids. Germline CDR1 is SQVTM and CDR2 is ANQGSEA. CDR3 nucleotides: TGCAGCGTGGGGACAGGTCGGACTGGAAACACCATATATTTT. Translated: CSVGTGRTGNTIYF.

The chain recombines TRBV7-9 with TRBJ2-1; no firm D call. Germline CDR1 SEHNR, CDR2 FQNEAQ (reference sequence). The V and J ends lost 5 bases and 10 bases respectively, with 12 bases between them. The length of the CDR3 is 12 residues. The CDR3 nucleotides read TGTGCCAGCAGCCTGACCAACATGGAGCAGTTCTTC. Its translation: CASSLTNMEQFF.

V and J are TRBV29-1 and TRBJ2-3; 12 nucleotides line up with TRBD2. The CDR3 runs to 16 residues. The germline CDR1 and CDR2 sequences are SQVTM and ANQGSEA. The V gene end was trimmed by 3 bases and the J gene end by 4 bases; junction bases not matched to a gene: 8. CDR3 protein: CSVDGLAGLMADTQYF. In nucleotides, the CDR3 is TGCAGCGTTGATGGACTAGCGGGATTAATGGCAGATACGCAGTATTTT.

The chain employs TRBV28 and TRBJ2-3; 14 bases align to TRBD2. The CDR3 spans 17 residues. Trimming at V came to 6 bases and at J to 7 bases, leaving 12 bases not matched to a gene. Germline loops: CDR1 MDHEN, CDR2 SYDVKM. CDR3 coding DNA: TGTGCCAGCAGCACTGGGACTAGCGGGAGTAGTGTGAATACGCAGTATTTT. It codes for CASSTGTSGSSVNTQYF. Looking up the rest from reference TRBV28 and TRBJ2-3 gives the full variable domain: DVKVTQSSRYLVKRTGEKVFLECVQDMDHENMFWYRQDPGLGLRLIYFSYDVKMKEKGDIPEGYSVSREKKERFSLILESASTNQTSMYLCASSTGTSGSSVNTQYFGPGTRLTVL.

CDR3 protein: CASSLSGAGGYTF. The CDR3 nucleotides read TGTGCCAGCAGTTTGTCAGGGGCGGGTGGCTACACCTTC. This chain uses TRBV27 with TRBJ1-2, with D maybe TRBD1 (6 bases). The CDR3 loop spans 13 amino acids. The germline V and J ends were trimmed by 3 bases and 7 bases, with 12 bases remaining between them. Germline CDR1 MNHEY, CDR2 SMNVEV (reference sequence).

The CDR3: CASRWTEGDTEAFF. DNA for the CDR3: TGTGCCAGCAGGTGGACGGAGGGCGACACTGAAGCTTTCTTT. The chain uses TRBV6-5 and TRBJ1-1; D gene uncertain. The CDR3 loop spans 14 amino acids. Germline CDR1 is MNHEY and CDR2 is SVGAGI. V lost 6 bases and J 3 bases, leaving 14 bases between the germline ends.

Comment on this clonotype: The junction departs from germline at one end; a sequencing error may be responsible. V and J are TRBV7-7 and TRBJ2-7; no reliable D call. CDR3 length: 13 amino acids. Germline CDR1 is SSHAT and CDR2 is FNYEAQ (reference sequence). The CDR3 loop is CASSASYSYEQYF. As DNA, the CDR3 is TGTGCTAGCAGCGCGTCATACTCCTACGAGCAGTACTTC.

This chain connects TRBV29-1 to TRBJ1-1; 9 nucleotides line up with TRBD1. Germline V gene data show CDR1 as SQVTM and CDR2 as ANQGSEA. The length of the CDR3 is 13 residues. With 2 bases clipped from V and 4 bases from J, the junction kept 2 bases outside the gene matches. DNA for the CDR3: TGCAGCGTTGAAACAGGGGGCCCCACTGAAGCTTTCTTT. Amino acid sequence: CSVETGGPTEAFF.

This chain uses TRBV29-1 with TRBJ2-7; TRBD2 is a possible D gene (5 bases). Trimming removed 0 bases from V and 6 bases from J, with 18 bases in between. The CDR3 is 15 residues long. Germline lookup yields CDR1 SQVTM and CDR2 ANQGSEA. The CDR3, as DNA: TGCAGCGTTGAAGATCCTAATGGACTTACCCCCGAGCAGTACTTC. Protein product: CSVEDPNGLTPEQYF.

The V and J genes are TRBV19 and TRBJ2-6; no clear D. The CDR3 is 15 amino acids. Germline V gene data show CDR1 as LNHDA and CDR2 as SQIVND (reference sequence). The V gene lost 2 bases and the J gene lost 0 bases, with 5 bases spanning the gap. CDR3 region: CASSIPISGANVLTF. CDR3 bases: TGTGCCAGTAGTATACCGATCTCTGGGGCCAACGTCCTGACTTTC.

This clonotype was seen once. Compared with germline, one end of the junction differs, possibly owing to a read error. The chain combines TRBV5-1 with TRBJ2-7; TRBD1 matches at 8 bases. Germline assignment: CDR1 SGHRS and CDR2 YFSETQ. This CDR3 is 17 amino acids long. The CDR3 bases are TGCGCCAGCAGTTTGGGGAACGGACAGGGTGACTCCTACGAGCAGTACTTC. Protein sequence: CASSLGNGQGDSYEQYF.

The chain uses TRBV9 and TRBJ2-6; 7 nucleotides align to TRBD1. The CDR3 totals 21 residues. Germline V gives CDR1 SGDLS, CDR2 YYNGEE. The V gene end was trimmed by 3 bases and the J gene end by 2 bases; junction bases not matched to a gene: 20. CDR3: CASSDSRSPNRGNPGANVLTF. DNA of the CDR3: TGTGCCAGCAGCGATAGTAGAAGCCCGAACAGGGGTAACCCTGGGGCCAACGTCCTGACTTTC.

The chain is built from TRBV11-1 and TRBJ1-5, with 9 bases matching TRBD1. Germline CDR1 is SGHAT and CDR2 is FQDESV (reference sequence). V dropped 5 bases and J dropped 2; count of bases not matched to a gene: 13. The CDR3 is 18 residues long. In DNA form, the CDR3 reads TGTGCCAGCAGCCTCGTCCCGGGACAGGGAAGGGGCAATCAGCCCCAGCATTTT. It encodes CASSLVPGQGRGNQPQHF.

DNA of the CDR3: TGTGCCACCAGTGACCCAAGGGAGGGCCCCGATACGCAGTATTTT. Its protein is CATSDPREGPDTQYF. The chain combines TRBV24-1 with TRBJ2-3; TRBD2 matches at 7 bases. Germline CDR1 reads KGHDR; CDR2 reads SFDVKD. The CDR3 has 15 amino acids. The J segment lost 6 bases and the V segment lost 4 bases, leaving 9 bases of the junction unmatched.

The chain recombines TRBV9 with TRBJ1-4, with a weak D call TRBD1 (6 bases). The V gene's germline CDR1 is SGDLS and CDR2 YYNGEE. With 0 bases removed from V and 0 bases from J, the gap between germline ends came to 6 bases. The CDR3 consists of 15 residues. DNA of the CDR3: TGTGCCAGCAGCGTAGAGGGGGCAACTAATGAAAAACTGTTTTTT. Its translation: CASSVEGATNEKLFF.

This clonotype came up once. The chain's CDR3 is CASSPPPVKVHEQYF. CDR3 nucleotide sequence: TGTGCCAGCAGTCCCCCCCCGGTGAAGGTCCACGAGCAGTACTTC. This sequence joins TRBV12-3 or TRBV12-4 and TRBJ2-7; D unclear. Trimming cost V 5 bases and J 5 bases, with 19 bases left between them. This CDR3 has 15 residues.

The chain recombines TRBV28 with TRBJ2-7; 9 bases line up with TRBD2. This CDR3 has 14 residues. J was trimmed by 2 bases and V by 6 bases; bases with no gene match: 5. The germline gives CDR1 MDHEN, CDR2 SYDVKM. This chain's CDR3 is CASRPLAGPYEQYF. The CDR3 DNA follows: TGTGCCAGCAGGCCTCTAGCGGGACCCTACGAGCAGTACTTC. The full variable domain, rest sourced from reference TRBV28 and TRBJ2-7, is DVKVTQSSRYLVKRTGEKVFLECVQDMDHENMFWYRQDPGLGLRLIYFSYDVKMKEKGDIPEGYSVSREKKERFSLILESASTNQTSMYLCASRPLAGPYEQYFGPGTRLTVT.

V is TRBV20-1 and J is TRBJ1-3; D not resolved. CDR3 length equals 14 residues. Germline V gene lookup returns CDR1 DFQATT and CDR2 SNEGSKA (reference sequence). Trimming took off 5 bases at V and 0 bases at J, with 11 bases between the two ends. This CDR3 is CSAALMSSGNTIYF. The CDR3 nucleotides read TGCAGTGCTGCCCTGATGAGCTCTGGAAACACCATATATTTT.